This TCR beta chain was documented in a study of cytomegalovirus exposure and HLA in healthy donors. Overall study results and limits: Within an earlier analysis, most TCR beta V segments proved productive either about 90% or about 30% of the time. When analyzed later, a missense DCLRE1C variant was found to be linked to TCR beta V- and J-gene trimming. Diagnosis of cytomegalovirus status made by the classifier reportedly showed high specificity and sensitivity.

With 60 Vbeta and 13 Jbeta primers, the PCR was carried out. Some clones are missing from TCRdb's copy, which holds only in-frame ones; the method was immunoSEQ multiplex PCR. There are 50,000 to 70,000 clones in the sample; over 50% occur only once, and about 3% lies in the top ten. Details on this clone: Its target is not known.

CDR3 size: 17 residues. CDR1 is SGHVS, CDR2 FNYEAQ, per germline. Trimming stripped 5 bases from V and 2 bases from J, with 19 bases between. The sample taken for sequencing was PBMCs. The sequence came from a man aged 25 to 45 in good health and CMV-seronegative. This chain links TRBV7-6 with TRBJ1-5; maybe TRBD1 (6 bases). CDR3 residues: CASSQTLGALGNQPQHF. In DNA, the CDR3 is TGTGCCAGCAGCCAAACATTGGGGGCTCTCGGCAATCAGCCCCAGCATTTT.